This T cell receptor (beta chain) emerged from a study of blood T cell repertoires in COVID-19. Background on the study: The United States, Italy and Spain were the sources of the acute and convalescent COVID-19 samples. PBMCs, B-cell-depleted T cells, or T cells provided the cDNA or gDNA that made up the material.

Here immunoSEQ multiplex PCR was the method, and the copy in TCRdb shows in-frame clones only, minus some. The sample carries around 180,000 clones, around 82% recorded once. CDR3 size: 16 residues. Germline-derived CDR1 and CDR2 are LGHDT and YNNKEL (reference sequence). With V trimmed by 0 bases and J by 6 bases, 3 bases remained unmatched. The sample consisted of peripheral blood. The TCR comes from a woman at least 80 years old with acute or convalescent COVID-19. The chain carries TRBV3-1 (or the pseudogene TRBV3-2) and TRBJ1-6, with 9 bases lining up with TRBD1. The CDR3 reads CASSQDPGQGNSPLHF. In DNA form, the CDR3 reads TGTGCCAGCAGCCAAGATCCGGGACAGGGTAATTCACCCCTCCACTTT.